This TCR beta chain was sequenced during a study of Ad26.COV2.S vaccination and SARS-CoV-2 variants. Study-level information: Donor got 5x10^10 or 1x10^11 viral particles of Ad26.COV2.S. Findings of the study overall: Comparability of non-spike TCR breadth was observed across vaccine and placebo recipients.

Profiling relied on immunoSEQ multiplex PCR, and the TCRdb table lists in-frame clones only, not all of them. The table shows some 450,000 clones, with about 92% occurring only once. Germline V lookup: CDR1 MNHEY, CDR2 SVGEGT. This CDR3 region has 13 residues. V was clipped by 5 bases and J by 4 bases; unmatched bases: 2. With regard to this clone: As yet, its antigen is unknown.

Treatment in this sample: 19 received Ad26.COV2.S at low or high dose, single or two shots; about 5 received placebo; per-sample allocation not given. Sampling took place 63 days after the first vaccine or placebo injection. The administered vaccine (an Ad26 vector) expressed Wuhan-strain SARS-CoV-2 spike. The chain has TRBV6-2 or TRBV6-3 and TRBJ1-1; TRBD1 aligns across 9 bases. The receptor was isolated from a person between 18 and 60 years old who received the Ad26.COV2.S COVID-19 vaccine or a placebo. Sequencing used peripheral blood, obtained in a trial of Ad26.COV2.S vaccine versus placebo. CDR3 residues: CASSKTGGTEAFF. As DNA, the CDR3 is TGTGCCAGCAGTAAGACAGGGGGCACTGAAGCTTTCTTT.